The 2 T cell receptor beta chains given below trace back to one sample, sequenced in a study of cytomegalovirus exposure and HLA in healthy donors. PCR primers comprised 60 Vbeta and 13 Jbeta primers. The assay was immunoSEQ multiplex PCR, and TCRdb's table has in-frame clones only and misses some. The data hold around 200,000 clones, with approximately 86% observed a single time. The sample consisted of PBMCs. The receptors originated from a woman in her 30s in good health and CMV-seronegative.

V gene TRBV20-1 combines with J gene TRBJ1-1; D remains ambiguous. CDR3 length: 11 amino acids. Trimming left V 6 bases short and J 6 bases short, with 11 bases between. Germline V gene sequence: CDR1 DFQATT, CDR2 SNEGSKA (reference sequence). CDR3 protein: CSAPDGAEAFF. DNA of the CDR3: TGCAGTGCCCCCGACGGGGCTGAAGCTTTCTTT.

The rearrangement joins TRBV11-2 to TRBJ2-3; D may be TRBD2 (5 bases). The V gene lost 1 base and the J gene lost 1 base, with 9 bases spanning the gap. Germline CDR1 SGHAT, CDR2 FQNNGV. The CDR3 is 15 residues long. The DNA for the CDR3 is TGTGCCAGCAGCTTAGGAGCGAGGGGCACAGATACGCAGTATTTT. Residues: CASSLGARGTDTQYF.